These T cell receptor beta chains were read from a single sample in a study of blood T cells in healthy people across ages. TCRdb redid the calling of the 5' RACE reads with MiXCR, one entry per CDR3 protein. Of more than 700,000 distinct CDR3 sequences detected, 46% appear once; the ten largest clones hold roughly 18%. The sequencing sample was made of blood. The receptors were sampled from a man older than 75 in good health. CDR3s include the opening cysteine and the closing phenylalanine or tryptophan. The D gene is left open where the match is weak. Clone size is stated in some rows and not others, as once, few, many or a class when expanded.

j_gene	v_gene	abundance	d_gene	CDR3nt	CDR3aa
TRBJ2-5	TRBV25-1	-	-	TGTGCCAGCAGTCAGGGGACGATTACCCAAGAGACCCAGTACTTC	CASSQGTITQETQYF
TRBJ2-6	TRBV20-1	-	-	TGCAGTGCTAGAGATCTAGGACGGAGCTCTGGGGCCACCGTCCTGACTTTC	CSARDLGRSSGATVLTF
TRBJ2-5	TRBV4-2	-	-	TGTGCCAGCAGCCAAAACTACCAAGAGACCCAGTACTTC	CASSQNYQETQYF
TRBJ2-3	TRBV20-1	-	TRBD2	TGCAGTGCTACCCCTAGCGGGAGAATTTCAGATACGCAGTATTTT	CSATPSGRISDTQYF
TRBJ1-5	TRBV30	few	TRBD1	TGTGCCTGGAGTAGAACAGGGGGGGATTATCAGCCCCAGCATTTT	CAWSRTGGDYQPQHF
TRBJ2-7	TRBV5-5	-	-	TGTGCCAGCAGCTTGACAGACTACGAGCAGTACTTC	CASSLTDYEQYF
TRBJ2-1	TRBV20-1	few	TRBD2	TGCAGTGCTAGAGATACCGGTAGCGGGAGGACCGCTGATGAGCAGTTCTTC	CSARDTGSGRTADEQFF
TRBJ1-6	TRBV27	-	TRBD1	TGTGCCAGCAGCCACAGACAGGGTAGGATTAATTCACCCCTCCACTTT	CASSHRQGRINSPLHF
TRBJ1-2	TRBV6-5	-	-	TGTGCCAGCAGTTACGCTAAGGCAGGCCCCTATGGCTACACCTTC	CASSYAKAGPYGYTF
TRBJ1-2	TRBV7-3	-	TRBD1	TGTGCCAGCAGCTTAGCAGGGACAGGGAGGGACTATGGCTACACCTTC	CASSLAGTGRDYGYTF
TRBJ2-7	TRBV4-2	-	-	TGTGCCAGCAGTCCTAGTGCCAGCGTTGGCGAGCAGTACTTC	CASSPSASVGEQYF
TRBJ1-2	TRBV5-1	-	-	TGCGCCAGCAGCATCAGGGCCGGCTATGGCTACACCTTC	CASSIRAGYGYTF
TRBJ2-7	TRBV29-1	-	TRBD1	TGCAGCGTTGAAGATGAGACAGGGCAACACTACGAGCAGTACTTC	CSVEDETGQHYEQYF
TRBJ2-7	TRBV27	-	-	TGTGCCAGCACCCCTTTGTCGGGGCTGAACGAGCAGTACTTC	CASTPLSGLNEQYF
TRBJ1-5	TRBV7-2	-	-	TGTGCCAGCAGCCCTCTTGGGGTTCGTCAGCCCCAGCATTTT	CASSPLGVRQPQHF
TRBJ2-7	TRBV7-2	few	-	TGTGCCAGCAGCTTAGAACAGGTCGCCTACGAGCAGTACTTC	CASSLEQVAYEQYF
TRBJ2-1	TRBV7-8	-	-	TGTGCCAGCAGCCCTCCGGGACCATCCGGCGATGAGCAGTTCTTC	CASSPPGPSGDEQFF
TRBJ2-5	TRBV6-1	-	TRBD2	TGTGCCAGCAATTACCGGACTAGCGGGAAAGAGACCCAGTACTTC	CASNYRTSGKETQYF
TRBJ1-1	TRBV9	-	-	TGTGCCAGCAGCGCCACGGCGGGGGTCCCTGAAGCTTTCTTT	CASSATAGVPEAFF
TRBJ2-7	TRBV9	-	TRBD2	TGTGCCAGCAGCGTAGGGCTAGCGGGAAACTACGAGCAGTACTTC	CASSVGLAGNYEQYF
TRBJ2-1	TRBV5-1	few	-	TGCGCCAGCAGCGGGCAGGGGGGTCAGTTCTTC	CASSGQGGQFF
TRBJ1-6	TRBV20-1	few	TRBD1	TGCAGTGCTAGAGGCCAGGGGGACTCACCCCTCCACTTT	CSARGQGDSPLHF
TRBJ2-7	TRBV12-3/TRBV12-4	-	TRBD1	TGTGCCAGCAGTCTCCGGGACAGGCTGTCCTACGAGCAGTACTTC	CASSLRDRLSYEQYF
TRBJ2-7	TRBV20-1	few	TRBD1	TGCAGTGCTAGAGATTACAGGGGTATCCACTACGAGCAGTACTTC	CSARDYRGIHYEQYF
TRBJ2-7	TRBV20-1	-	TRBD2	TGCAGTGCTACCTCTAGACTAGCGGGAGATATCGAGCAGTACTTC	CSATSRLAGDIEQYF
TRBJ2-1	TRBV12-5	-	TRBD2	TGTGCTAGTGGTTTAAGAACGGCGGGAGGGCGGGGTGAGCAGTTCTTC	CASGLRTAGGRGEQFF
TRBJ2-7	TRBV7-2	few	TRBD2	TGTGCCAGCAGCTTAGACGCGGCTAGCGGGTACTACGAGCAGTACTTC	CASSLDAASGYYEQYF
TRBJ2-5	TRBV7-3	-	-	TGTGCCAGCAGCCTGTCGGGGGCGGATAGCGAGACCCAGTACTTC	CASSLSGADSETQYF
TRBJ2-4	TRBV6-1	-	TRBD1	TGTGCCAGCAGTGAAGTGACAGGGGTAGCCAAAAACATTCAGTACTTC	CASSEVTGVAKNIQYF
TRBJ2-3	TRBV4-2	-	-	TGTGCCAGCAGCCAAGATGAAGTGGGGGGACCCAGGGGGGATACGCAGTATTTT	CASSQDEVGGPRGDTQYF
TRBJ2-1	TRBV12-3/TRBV12-4	-	TRBD2	TGTGCCAGCAGTGTGACTAGCCCCCGCGAGCCCCAGTTCTTC	CASSVTSPREPQFF
TRBJ2-7	TRBV6-1	few	TRBD1	TGTGCCAGCAACATATACTTACAGGGGAGCTCCTACGAGCAGTACTTC	CASNIYLQGSSYEQYF
TRBJ2-1	TRBV28	many	TRBD2	TGTGCCAGCAGTGGTAGCGGGAGGGCCTCCTACAATGAGCAGTTCTTC	CASSGSGRASYNEQFF
TRBJ2-7	TRBV5-1	-	TRBD1	TGCGCCAGCAACTTGGACGGACAGGGGCTGAACGAGCAGTACTTC	CASNLDGQGLNEQYF
TRBJ2-3	TRBV12-3/TRBV12-4	few	-	TGTGCCAGCAGTTTAGAAAGAGGAGGTGCAGATACGCAGTATTTT	CASSLERGGADTQYF
TRBJ2-1	TRBV20-1	-	TRBD1	TGCAGTGCTAGAGCGACGGGACAGGGGGCGAGCTCCTACAATGAGCAGTTCTTC	CSARATGQGASSYNEQFF
TRBJ1-4	TRBV7-2	-	TRBD1	TGTGCCAGCAGCAGAGTGGGACAGGGTGGTGAAAAACTGTTTTTT	CASSRVGQGGEKLFF
TRBJ2-3	TRBV29-1	-	-	TGCAGCGTTGAAGACTTCACGGGGGAACTCACAGATACGCAGTATTTT	CSVEDFTGELTDTQYF
TRBJ2-1	TRBV20-1	-	TRBD2	TGCAGTGCTAGATCACTAGCGACGCAAATTTATTCCAATGAGCAGTTCTTC	CSARSLATQIYSNEQFF
TRBJ2-3	TRBV10-3	few	TRBD1	TGTGCCATCAGACTGGGACAGGGTGACACAGATACGCAGTATTTT	CAIRLGQGDTDTQYF
TRBJ1-2	TRBV5-6	-	TRBD1	TGTGCCAGCCAGACGGGACAGGGGACTATCGGCTACACCTTC	CASQTGQGTIGYTF
TRBJ2-1	TRBV5-1	-	TRBD2	TGCGCCAGTAGAGATCCTAGCGGGTACAATGAGCAGTTCTTC	CASRDPSGYNEQFF
TRBJ2-7	TRBV6-2/TRBV6-3	many	-	TGTGCCAGCAGCCCTGGGACCTCCATATCCGACGAGCAGTACTTC	CASSPGTSISDEQYF
TRBJ2-5	TRBV12-3/TRBV12-4	many	TRBD2	TGTGCCAGCGCCGCCAGAGGGAGGGCCTCGCGGGAGACCCAGTACTTC	CASAARGRASRETQYF
TRBJ2-7	TRBV6-5	-	TRBD2	TGTGCCAGCAGTTACTCGCAGCGGGGCGAGCAGTACTTC	CASSYSQRGEQYF
TRBJ2-5	TRBV20-1	-	-	TGCAGTGCTAGAGAACCTAGCCGGGGCACAGAGACCCAGTACTTC	CSAREPSRGTETQYF
TRBJ2-7	TRBV7-2	few	-	TGTGCCAGCAGCTTAGCGTTAGGGGACTCTAGGGAGCAGTACTTC	CASSLALGDSREQYF
TRBJ2-5	TRBV27	few	TRBD2	TGTGCCAGCAGGGGCTCTGGGGGGGGTTATGAGCAGTACTTC	CASRGSGGGYEQYF
TRBJ1-1	TRBV5-1	many	TRBD1	TGCGCCACCCGCCGTGGACAGGCGAACACTGAAGCTTTCTTT	CATRRGQANTEAFF
TRBJ2-2	TRBV6-1	-	TRBD2	TGTGCCAGCAGCAGGGGTTCGGCTAGCGGGAGATCCGGGGAGCTGTTTTTT	CASSRGSASGRSGELFF
TRBJ1-1	TRBV12-3/TRBV12-4	-	-	TGTGCCAGCAGTTTTTTGTTCGGCAGGGACACTGAAGCTTTCTTT	CASSFLFGRDTEAFF